These 14 T cell receptor beta chains originate from one sample sequenced in a study of T-cell memory formation after mild COVID-19. TCRdb re-called the 5' RACE reads with MiXCR, one entry per CDR3 protein. The sample contains 350,000 to 500,000 distinct CDR3 sequences, roughly 18% of which appear only once. Material for sequencing was PBMCs or a T cell subset sorted from them (not recorded which). Source of these receptors: a man aged 18 to 29 who had mild COVID-19 (a few samples of this study predate the infection). Cell type and time point are not known.

This clonotype came up many times. J is TRBJ1-5 and V is TRBV9; TRBD1 is a possible D gene (5 bases). Germline CDR1 reads SGDLS; CDR2 reads YYNGEE. V dropped 3 bases and J dropped 7 bases, with 17 bases sitting between them. The CDR3 consists of 15 residues. CDR3 in amino acids: CASSGGDAPIQPQHF. For the CDR3, the DNA is TGTGCCAGCAGCGGGGGGGACGCCCCAATCCAGCCCCAGCATTTT.

CDR3 in amino acids: CASSLEQGPQETQYF. The CDR3 nucleotides read TGTGCCAGCAGCTTAGAGCAGGGACCCCAAGAGACCCAGTACTTC. V is TRBV7-2 and J is TRBJ2-5, with D perhaps matching TRBD1 or TRBD2 (5 bases each). The germline CDR1 and CDR2 sequences are SGHTA and FQGNSA. The CDR3 is 15 amino acids. Deletions cut 1 base from V and 1 base from J, with 10 bases between.

This clonotype was seen a handful of times. The CDR3 coding sequence is TGTGCCAGCAGCCCTGGGTGGGAGACCCAGTACTTC. Amino acid sequence: CASSPGWETQYF. V and J are TRBV12-3 or TRBV12-4 and TRBJ2-5; D call uncertain. This CDR3 contains 12 residues. Trimming removed 6 bases at V and 5 bases at J, with 10 bases between.

This clonotype came up a few times. The chain recombines TRBV7-8 with TRBJ1-2; possibly TRBD1 for D (5 bases). Germline CDR1 reads SGHVS; CDR2 reads FQNEAQ. The V gene lost 5 bases and the J gene lost 4 bases, with 14 bases spanning the gap. The CDR3 runs 14 residues. Written as DNA, the CDR3 is TGTGCCAGCAGCCACTCCTCGGGGCCCTATGGCTACACCTTC. It encodes CASSHSSGPYGYTF.

A few counts support this clonotype. The rearrangement joins TRBV4-1 to TRBJ1-5; perhaps TRBD1 as D (6 bases). Germline lookup yields CDR1 MGHRA and CDR2 YSYEKL. The V and J ends lost 1 base and 0 bases respectively, with 16 bases between them. The CDR3 has 18 amino acids. The CDR3: CASSQGRQDGYSNQPQHF. For the CDR3, the DNA is TGCGCCAGCAGCCAAGGGCGACAGGACGGTTATAGCAATCAGCCCCAGCATTTT.

The V gene is TRBV10-3, the J gene TRBJ1-3; D remains unclear. The CDR3 is 13 amino acids. CDR1 is ENHRY and CDR2 is SYGVKD in the germline V gene. V was cut by 4 bases and J by 1 base, with 5 bases left in between. CDR3 protein: CAISVGSGNTIYF. The DNA of the CDR3 is TGTGCCATCAGTGTAGGTTCTGGAAACACCATATATTTT.

This clonotype came up a few times. V usage is TRBV7-9 and J usage is TRBJ1-1, with D maybe TRBD1 (6 bases). V gave up 7 bases and J gave up 2 bases, with 11 bases separating them. Per the germline V gene, CDR1 is SEHNR and CDR2 is FQNEAQ (reference sequence). The CDR3 length is 13 residues. The CDR3 DNA reads TGTGCCAGCACGGGACAACTTAACACTGAAGCTTTCTTT. This translates into CASTGQLNTEAFF.

This clonotype occurred a few times. The chain is built from TRBV7-2 and TRBJ2-7; D may be TRBD2 (5 bases). The CDR3 has 17 amino acids. V lost 5 bases, J lost 1 base, and 21 bases lay in between. Germline lookup yields CDR1 SGHTA and CDR2 FQGNSA. The CDR3 DNA reads TGTGCCAGCAGCCTACAAGACCCATTACGGAGGTCCTACGAGCAGTACGTC. Its translation is CASSLQDPLRRSYEQYV.

The rearrangement uses TRBV7-9 and TRBJ2-1; 8 bases line up with TRBD1. Per germline, CDR1 SEHNR and CDR2 FQNEAQ (reference sequence). The CDR3 extends over 16 amino acids. V trimming: 5 bases; J trimming: 7 bases; junction bases outside the gene matches: 13. Here the CDR3 reads CASSPGTGAEVNEQFF. The DNA of the CDR3 is TGTGCCAGCAGCCCCGGGACAGGAGCTGAGGTGAATGAGCAGTTCTTC.

This clonotype turned up a few times. The rearrangement links TRBV7-3 to TRBJ2-5; D is uncertain. This CDR3 contains 15 residues. The V end was cut by 2 bases, the J end by 4 bases, with 14 bases between. Germline assignment: CDR1 SGHTA and CDR2 FQGTGA. The CDR3 sequence: CASSLGLGLTETQYF. DNA of the CDR3: TGTGCCAGCAGCTTAGGGCTGGGATTAACAGAGACCCAGTACTTC.

This clonotype occurred a few times. The rearrangement links TRBV10-2 to TRBJ2-5; 7 bases map to TRBD2. This CDR3 is built from 13 residues. Germline V CDR1 and CDR2: WSHSY, SAAADI. The ends lost 4 bases at V and 5 bases at J; junction bases unmatched: 4. For the CDR3, the DNA is TGCGCCAGCAGTGCTAGCGGATGGGAGACCCAGTACTTC. Its translation is CASSASGWETQYF.

This clonotype was counted only a few times. The chain is built from TRBV14 and TRBJ1-3, with TRBD1 matching over 7 bases. J gave up 2 bases and V 4 bases, and 8 bases lay outside the gene matches. CDR1 and CDR2 from the germline V gene are SGHDN and FVKESK. The CDR3 has 16 amino acids. The CDR3 sequence: CASSPNRGGAGNTIYF. CDR3 nucleotides: TGTGCCAGCAGCCCTAACAGGGGAGGTGCTGGAAACACCATATATTTT.

This rearrangement joins TRBV7-2 to TRBJ2-1; 7 bases agree with TRBD1. Trimming at V came to 1 base and at J to 13 bases, leaving 7 bases not matched to a gene. Germline V gene sequence: CDR1 SGHTA, CDR2 FQGNSA. CDR3 length: 13 amino acids. This CDR3 reads CASSLELGTVQFF. The CDR3 coding sequence is TGTGCCAGCAGCTTAGAATTGGGGACAGTTCAGTTCTTC. Based on the CDR3 plus reference TRBV7-2 and TRBJ2-1, the full variable domain is GAGVSQSPSNKVTEKGKDVELRCDPISGHTALYWYRQSLGQGLEFLIYFQGNSAPDKSGLPSDRFSAERTGGSVSTLTIQRTQQEDSAVYLCASSLELGTVQFFGPGTRLTVL.

The sample holds many counts of this clonotype. This chain links TRBV2 with TRBJ1-5; D is unclear. This CDR3 is built from 13 residues. V dropped 3 bases and J dropped 4 bases, with 7 bases sitting between them. Germline-derived CDR1 and CDR2 are SNHLY and FYNNEI. The CDR3 here is CASSDGGNQPQHF. CDR3 bases: TGTGCCAGCAGTGATGGTGGTAATCAGCCCCAGCATTTT.